This TCR beta chain was identified in a study of blood T cells in healthy people across ages. Looking at the study overall: Using template switching, researchers captured about one barcoded beta molecule for each two T cells. Findings and caveats of the study: A strong correlation was found between TCR beta diversity and the percentage of naive T cells. The authors considered diversity estimates from one million T cells to be underestimates.

Germline assignment: CDR1 DFQATT and CDR2 SNEGSKA (reference sequence). This CDR3 is 12 amino acids long. V lost 0 bases and J lost 9, with 11 bases in between. It was with a sample-barcoded 5' primer and a J-beta primer mix that a second PCR of roughly 7 to 12 cycles was run. TCRdb passed the 5' RACE reads through MiXCR, listing each CDR3 protein once. The sample carries more than 700,000 distinct CDR3 sequences, about half recorded once. The study recruited healthy Caucasian donors from Russia who were aged about 6 to 95. Note on this clonotype: The antigen remains unidentified.

The V call is TRBV20-1, the J call TRBJ2-5; D may be TRBD1 (5 bases). The TCR sequence derives from a man at least 80 years old in good health. The sequenced sample was blood. The CDR3 here is CSARDRGGPQYF. The CDR3 DNA is TGCAGTGCTAGAGATAGGGGCGGTCCCCAGTACTTC.